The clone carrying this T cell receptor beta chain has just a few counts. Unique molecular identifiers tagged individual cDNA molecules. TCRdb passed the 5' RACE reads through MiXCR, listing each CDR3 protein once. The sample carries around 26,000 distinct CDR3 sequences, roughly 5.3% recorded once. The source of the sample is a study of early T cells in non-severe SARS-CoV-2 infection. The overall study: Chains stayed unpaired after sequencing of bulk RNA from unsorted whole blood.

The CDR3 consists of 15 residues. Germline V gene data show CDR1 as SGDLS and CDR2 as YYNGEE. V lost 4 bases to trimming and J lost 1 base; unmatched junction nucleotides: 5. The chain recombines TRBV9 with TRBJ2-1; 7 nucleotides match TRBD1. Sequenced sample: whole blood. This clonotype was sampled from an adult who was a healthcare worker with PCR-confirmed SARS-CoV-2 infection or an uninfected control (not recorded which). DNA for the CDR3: TGTGCCAGCAGCACGACAGGGAGTTCCTACAATGAGCAGTTCTTC. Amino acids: CASSTTGSSYNEQFF.